Below, 17 T cell receptor beta chains from the same sample are listed, as sequenced in a study of a mutant IDH1 vaccine in newly diagnosed glioma. Time point indicated: week 35, safety follow-up. The content of each vaccine dose was 300 ug of mutant IDH1 20-mer peptide, and topical imiquimod accompanied it. Sequenced by immunoSEQ multiplex PCR; TCRdb stores in-frame clones only, minus some. The repertoire holds about 60,000 clones, with less than 90% as singletons. What these receptors recognize is not known. Source: PBMCs, taken from a glioma patient whose treatment included an IDH1 peptide vaccine. The receptors shown here come from a man aged 35 to 55 with glioma.

The V call is TRBV9, the J call TRBJ2-2, with no clear D. The V and J ends lost 5 bases and 2 bases respectively, with 7 bases between them. Germline V gives CDR1 SGDLS, CDR2 YYNGEE. The CDR3 is 13 residues long. CDR3 in amino acids: CASRPSNTGELFF. CDR3 nucleotide sequence: TGTGCCAGCAGACCTTCAAACACCGGGGAGCTGTTTTTT.

The chain couples TRBV11-3 to TRBJ2-7; D possibly matches TRBD1 or TRBD2 (6 bases each). The CDR3 loop spans 13 amino acids. CDR1 and CDR2 (germline): SGHNT, YENEEA. Trimming removed 8 bases from V and 3 bases from J, with 14 bases in between. The DNA of the CDR3 is TGTGCCAGCTCCCACGGGGGCGGCTACGAGCAGTACTTC. This translates into CASSHGGGYEQYF.

This chain connects TRBV7-9 to TRBJ2-7, with D unresolved. The germline V gene has CDR1 SEHNR and CDR2 FQNEAQ (reference sequence). The length of the CDR3 is 13 residues. Trimming removed 1 base from V and 3 bases from J, with 7 bases in between. The CDR3 spells CASSLVGNYEQYF. Here the CDR3 DNA reads TGTGCCAGCAGCTTAGTAGGGAACTACGAGCAGTACTTC.

To note about this clone: One end of the junction fails to match germline, which may point to a read error. CDR3 DNA sequence: TGTGCCAGCAGCGACTCGGGGGTAGGCGAGCAGTACTTC. This translates into CASSDSGVGEQYF. The rearrangement links TRBV6-4 to TRBJ2-7; a possible D gene is TRBD2 (6 bases). The CDR3 has 13 amino acids. Germline-derived CDR1 and CDR2 are MRHNA and SNTAGT.

V usage is TRBV27 and J usage is TRBJ1-1, with D hard to call. CDR3 length: 11 amino acids. V was trimmed by 8 bases and J by 6 bases, leaving 10 bases between them. Looked up from germline, CDR1 is MNHEY and CDR2 is SMNVEV (reference sequence). The CDR3 nucleotides are TGTGCCAGCGGGCGAGGACCTGAAGCTTTCTTT. Translated: CASGRGPEAFF.

This clone was seen more than once but under ten times. The chain links TRBV4-1 to TRBJ2-7, with 14 nucleotides matching TRBD2. After removal of 4 bases from V and 1 base from J, the junction contained 6 bases not matched to a gene. CDR1 is MGHRA, CDR2 YSYEKL, per germline. The CDR3 covers 17 residues. The CDR3 is CASSRSGLAGESYEQYF. The CDR3 bases are TGCGCCAGCAGCCGATCGGGACTAGCGGGAGAGTCCTACGAGCAGTACTTC.

This chain connects TRBV15 to TRBJ2-7; no reliable D call. Germline assignment: CDR1 LNHNV and CDR2 YYDKDF (reference sequence). The CDR3 contains 15 residues. The V gene lost 0 bases and the J gene lost 1 base, with 10 bases spanning the gap. CDR3 sequence (DNA): TGTGCCACCAGCAGAGAACAGTCGCCTTCCTACGAGCAGTACTTC. This sequence encodes CATSREQSPSYEQYF.

This rearrangement joins TRBV18 to TRBJ1-1; maybe TRBD1 (5 bases). Germline V lookup: CDR1 KGHSH, CDR2 LQKENI. V was cut by 0 bases and J by 5 bases, with 13 bases left in between. There are 15 residues in the CDR3. Here the CDR3 DNA reads TGTGCCAGCTCACCACCGGAGGGGAGGAGAACTGAAGCTTTCTTT. Amino acids: CASSPPEGRRTEAFF.

This clone occurred a few times. Other DNA sequences from this sample encode an identical CDR3 as well. The chain uses TRBV5-1 and TRBJ2-7; a weak D match, TRBD2 (6 bases). This CDR3 is built from 13 residues. V lost 6 bases and J lost 0, with 10 bases in between. Germline V CDR1 and CDR2: SGHRS, YFSETQ. Here the CDR3 reads CASNGGSSYEQYF. The CDR3 DNA sequence: TGCGCCAGCAACGGGGGTAGCTCCTACGAGCAGTACTTC.

The chain has TRBV6-6 and TRBJ1-1, with 7 positions matching TRBD1. The germline V gene encodes CDR1 MNHNY and CDR2 SVGAGI (reference sequence). CDR3 length: 13 amino acids. Trimming removed 5 bases from V and 5 bases from J; junction bases left unmatched: 5. CDR3 coding DNA: TGTGCCAGCAGTCACATCAGGGGGACTGAAGCTTTCTTT. Protein sequence: CASSHIRGTEAFF.

The chain carries TRBV14 and TRBJ2-5, with 8 bases that match TRBD2. Trimming cost V 4 bases and J 5 bases; bases outside gene matches: 9. This CDR3 contains 15 residues. Germline CDR1 reads SGHDN; CDR2 reads FVKESK. The CDR3 bases are TGTGCCAGCAGCCCGGCGGGACTAGGGATGGAGACCCAGTACTTC. This sequence encodes CASSPAGLGMETQYF. Together with reference TRBV14 and TRBJ2-5, the CDR3 gives the full variable domain: EAGVTQFPSHSVIEKGQTVTLRCDPISGHDNLYWYRRVMGKEIKFLLHFVKESKQDESGMPNNRFLAERTGGTYSTLKVQPAELEDSGVYFCASSPAGLGMETQYFGPGTRLLVL.

This clone was seen once. The chain combines TRBV19 with TRBJ2-3; D unclear. The V gene's germline CDR1 is LNHDA and CDR2 SQIVND (reference sequence). The CDR3 covers 14 residues. The V and J ends lost 4 bases and 0 bases respectively, with 8 bases between them. The DNA for the CDR3 is TGTGCCAGTAGTAAAAGGGATAGCACAGATACGCAGTATTTT. Translating gives CASSKRDSTDTQYF.

The rearrangement links TRBV7-9 to TRBJ2-7; 10 positions agree with TRBD1. V dropped 5 bases and J dropped 6; count of bases not matched to a gene: 7. Germline V lookup: CDR1 SEHNR, CDR2 FQNEAQ (reference sequence). The CDR3 is made up of 14 amino acids. The DNA for the CDR3 is TGTGCCAGCAGCATGAGGACAGGGGGTCGCGAGCAGTACTTC. As protein: CASSMRTGGREQYF.

As to this clone: The junction does not match germline at one end; this may be a read error. The CDR3 DNA follows: TGTGCCAGCAGGGAAGCGGAAGCATCGGAGACCCAGTACTTC. Translated: CASREAEASETQYF. The J gene is TRBJ2-5, the V gene TRBV2, with D possibly matching TRBD2 (5 bases). The CDR3 sequence is 14 residues long. Germline V gene sequence: CDR1 SNHLY, CDR2 FYNNEI.

The CDR3: CASSQGTYGYTF. CDR3 nucleotide sequence: TGCGCCAGCAGCCAAGGGACATATGGCTACACCTTC. This chain joins TRBV4-1 and TRBJ1-2; a weak D match, TRBD1 (5 bases). The CDR3 loop spans 12 amino acids. Per the germline V gene, CDR1 is MGHRA and CDR2 is YSYEKL. V was trimmed by 1 base and J by 5 bases, leaving 5 bases between them.

The chain carries TRBV14 and TRBJ2-3, with D perhaps TRBD1 (6 bases). The CDR3 spans 16 residues. V was cut by 6 bases and J by 2 bases, with 18 bases left in between. Germline assignment: CDR1 SGHDN and CDR2 FVKESK. The DNA of the CDR3 is TGTGCCAGCAGTCTACAGGGATTGACCTACACAGATACGCAGTATTTT. This translates into CASSLQGLTYTDTQYF.

The CDR3 DNA is TGTGCCAGCAGCTTAGATGCAACTAATGAAAAACTGTTTTTT. It is translated as CASSLDATNEKLFF. The chain joins TRBV7-9 to TRBJ1-4; no clear D gene. Deletions cut 1 base from V and 0 bases from J, with 3 bases between. The CDR3 is made up of 14 amino acids. Per the germline V gene, CDR1 is SEHNR and CDR2 is FQNEAQ (reference sequence).